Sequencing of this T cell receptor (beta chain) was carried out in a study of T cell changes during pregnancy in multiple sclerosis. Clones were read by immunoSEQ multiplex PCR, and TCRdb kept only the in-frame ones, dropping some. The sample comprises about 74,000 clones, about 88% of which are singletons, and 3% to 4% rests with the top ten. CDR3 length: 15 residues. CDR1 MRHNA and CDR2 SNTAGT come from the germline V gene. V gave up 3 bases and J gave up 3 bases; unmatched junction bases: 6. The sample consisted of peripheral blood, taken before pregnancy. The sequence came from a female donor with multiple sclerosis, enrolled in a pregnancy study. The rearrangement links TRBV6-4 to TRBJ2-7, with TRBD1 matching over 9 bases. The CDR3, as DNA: TGTGCCAGCAGTGAGGAACCGGGACAGGGCTACGAGCAGTACTTC. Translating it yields CASSEEPGQGYEQYF.